This TCR beta chain was documented in a study of blood T cell repertoires in COVID-19. As for the study in general: From the United States, Italy and Spain came samples of acute and convalescent COVID-19. Nucleic acid was either cDNA or gDNA, and it came from T cells, B-cell-depleted T cells, or PBMCs.

The J segment lost 2 bases and the V segment lost 5 bases, leaving 9 bases of the junction unmatched. The germline gives CDR1 SGHTA, CDR2 FQGNSA. The CDR3 length is 16 residues. Per the authors' pipeline: Estimation of nucleated cell counts was performed using reference gene primer amplification. Clones were read by immunoSEQ multiplex PCR, and TCRdb kept only the in-frame ones, dropping some. V and J calls and clone size are those listed in that table; D and trimming were worked out from the DNA. The profile shows about 120,000 clones, 80% of them singletons. This clone was seen a few times. Sample: peripheral blood. The sequence came from a human donor in a cohort sampled during active COVID-19. V and J are TRBV7-2 and TRBJ2-1; TRBD1 agrees at 7 bases. CDR3 loop: CASSVSGTAPYNEQFF. In DNA form, the CDR3 reads TGTGCCAGCAGCGTCTCCGGGACAGCCCCCTACAATGAGCAGTTCTTC.